This TCR beta chain derives from a study of graft-versus-host responses after intestinal transplantation. Study-wide background: Each transplant was multivisceral, liver-intestinal, or isolated intestinal. All of the recipients had induction that used anti-thymocyte globulin, then tacrolimus and steroids for two to three years. Study-wide points: After transplant, early declines in HvG clones were associated with peak levels of circulating GvH clones. Graft-donor T cell macrochimerism in patients accompanied high graft-versus-host to host-versus-graft clonal ratios in allografts.

With respect to this clone: Its cognate antigen is unknown.

The V gene's germline CDR1 is PRHDT and CDR2 FYEKMQ (reference sequence). Deletions cut 2 bases from V and 6 bases from J, with 9 bases between. The CDR3 extends over 13 amino acids. Assay: immunoSEQ multiplex PCR; the TCRdb copy retains only in-frame clones and omits some. Of more than 65,000 clones in the sample, around 92% were seen once. This TCR was recovered from a human donor who was the organ donor for an intestinal transplant. The sequencing used unstimulated CD8+ T cells sorted from spleen or lymph node cells, collected before transplant. The chain employs TRBV13 and TRBJ2-3; unclear D gene. CDR3 DNA sequence: TGTGCCAGCAGCTTAAATCTCGCGGATACGCAGTATTTT. It is translated as CASSLNLADTQYF.